This T cell receptor (beta chain) came from a study of CD8+ T cells in alopecia areata. Whole-study findings and limits: In scalp samples, resident alphabeta T cells of normal skin are also sequenced. Normal scalp showed lower clonality than lesional scalp, especially alopecia totalis/universalis.

The authors extracted RNA and reverse transcribed it into cDNA as the sequencing template. Here immunoSEQ multiplex PCR was the method, and the copy in TCRdb shows in-frame clones only, minus some. The sample lists roughly 130,000 clones; 50% to 60% were seen once. Peripheral blood, together with lesional scalp punch biopsies, was collected from alopecia areata patients. This clone showed up just a few times. Its antigen remains unknown. V shed 5 bases, J shed 5 bases, and the junction held 2 bases outside the gene matches. Germline V gene lookup returns CDR1 SGHTA and CDR2 FQGNSA. The CDR3 loop spans 14 amino acids.

The input for sequencing was CD4+ T cells sorted from blood, taken at week 0. The chain joins TRBV7-2 to TRBJ2-5; 13 bases are a match to TRBD2. The receptor was isolated from a human donor with alopecia areata. CDR3 loop: CASSPGLAGETQYF. CDR3 nucleotides: TGTGCCAGCAGCCCGGGACTAGCGGGGGAGACCCAGTACTTC.